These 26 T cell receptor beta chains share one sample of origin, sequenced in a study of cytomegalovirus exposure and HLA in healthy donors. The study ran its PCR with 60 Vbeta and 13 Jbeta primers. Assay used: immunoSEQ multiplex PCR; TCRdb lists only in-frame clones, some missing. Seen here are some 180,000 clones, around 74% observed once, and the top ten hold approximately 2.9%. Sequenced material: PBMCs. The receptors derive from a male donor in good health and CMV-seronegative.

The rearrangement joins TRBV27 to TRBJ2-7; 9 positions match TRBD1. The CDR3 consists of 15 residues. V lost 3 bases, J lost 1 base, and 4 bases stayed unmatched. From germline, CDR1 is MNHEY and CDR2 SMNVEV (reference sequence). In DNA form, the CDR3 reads TGTGCCAGCAGTTTGGGACAGGGCATGTCCTACGAGCAGTACTTC. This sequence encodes CASSLGQGMSYEQYF.

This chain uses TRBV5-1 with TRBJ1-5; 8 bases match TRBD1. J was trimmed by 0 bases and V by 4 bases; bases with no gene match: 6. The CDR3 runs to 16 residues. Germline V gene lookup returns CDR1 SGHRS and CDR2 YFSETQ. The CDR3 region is CASSLGTGGSNQPQHF. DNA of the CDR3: TGCGCCAGCAGCCTGGGGACAGGTGGTAGCAATCAGCCCCAGCATTTT.

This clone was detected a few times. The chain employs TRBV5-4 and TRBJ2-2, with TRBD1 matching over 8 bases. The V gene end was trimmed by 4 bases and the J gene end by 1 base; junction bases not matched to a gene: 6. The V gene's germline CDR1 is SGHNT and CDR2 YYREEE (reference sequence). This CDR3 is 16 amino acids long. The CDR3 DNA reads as TGTGCCAGCAGCCGTCCGGGACAGGTGAACACCGGGGAGCTGTTTTTT. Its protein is CASSRPGQVNTGELFF.

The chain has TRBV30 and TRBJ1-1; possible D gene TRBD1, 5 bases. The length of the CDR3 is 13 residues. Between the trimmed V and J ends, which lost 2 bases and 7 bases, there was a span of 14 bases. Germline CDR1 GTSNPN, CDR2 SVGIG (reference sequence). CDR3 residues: CAWSPDRPCEAFF. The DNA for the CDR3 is TGTGCCTGGAGTCCCGACAGACCGTGTGAAGCTTTCTTT.

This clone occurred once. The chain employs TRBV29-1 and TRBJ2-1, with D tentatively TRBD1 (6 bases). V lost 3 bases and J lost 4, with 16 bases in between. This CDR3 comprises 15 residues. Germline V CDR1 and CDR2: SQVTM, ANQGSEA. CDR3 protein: CSVDTGSVGYNEQFF. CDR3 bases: TGCAGCGTTGATACAGGGTCAGTTGGATACAATGAGCAGTTCTTC.

The CDR3 protein is CASSSYRGSGANVLTF. In DNA form, the CDR3 reads TGTGCCAGCAGCTCATACAGGGGCTCTGGGGCCAACGTCCTGACTTTC. V is TRBV7-3 and J is TRBJ2-6; 7 positions agree with TRBD1. The trim removed 4 bases at V and 0 bases at J, leaving 3 bases unmatched. The CDR3 runs 16 residues. Germline V gives CDR1 SGHTA, CDR2 FQGTGA.

Here the CDR3 DNA reads TGTGCCTGGGTTGGGGGGGTACCTGGAAACACCATATATTTT. Translating gives CAWVGGVPGNTIYF. V and J are TRBV30 and TRBJ1-3, with D possibly being TRBD1 (5 bases). Trimming removed 5 bases at V and 2 bases at J, with 13 bases between. The CDR3 extends over 14 amino acids. Germline CDR1 is GTSNPN and CDR2 is SVGIG (reference sequence).

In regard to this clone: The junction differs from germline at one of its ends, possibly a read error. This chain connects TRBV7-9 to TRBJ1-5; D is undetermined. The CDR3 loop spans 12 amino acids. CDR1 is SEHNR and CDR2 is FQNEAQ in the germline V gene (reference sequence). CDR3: CSSSSDFQPQHF. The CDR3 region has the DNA TGTTCCAGCAGCTCGGACTTCCAGCCCCAGCATTTT.

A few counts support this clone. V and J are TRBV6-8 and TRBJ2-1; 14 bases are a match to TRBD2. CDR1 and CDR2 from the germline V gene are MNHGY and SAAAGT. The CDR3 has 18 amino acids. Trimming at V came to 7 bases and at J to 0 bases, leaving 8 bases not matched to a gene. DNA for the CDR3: TGTGCCAGCACCACCGGGACTAGCGGGGGAAGCTCCTACAATGAGCAGTTCTTC. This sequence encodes CASTTGTSGGSSYNEQFF.

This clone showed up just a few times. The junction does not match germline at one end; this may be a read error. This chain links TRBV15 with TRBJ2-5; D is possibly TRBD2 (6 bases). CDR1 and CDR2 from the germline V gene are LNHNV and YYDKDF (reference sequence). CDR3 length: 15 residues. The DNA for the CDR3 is TGTGCCACCAGCAGAGGGGGGGAGAGCCTAGAGTCCCAGTACTTC. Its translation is CATSRGGESLESQYF. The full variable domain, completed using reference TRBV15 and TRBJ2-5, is DAMVIQNPRYQVTQFGKPVTLSCSQTLNHNVMYWYQQKSSQAPKLLFHYYDKDFNNEADTPDNFQSRRPNTSFCFLDIRSPGLGDTAMYLCATSRGGESLESQYFGPGTRLLVL.

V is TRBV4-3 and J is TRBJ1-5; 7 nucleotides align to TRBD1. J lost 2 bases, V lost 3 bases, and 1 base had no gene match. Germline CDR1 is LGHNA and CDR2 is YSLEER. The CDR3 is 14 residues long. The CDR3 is CASSHGQGNQPQHF. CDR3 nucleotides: TGCGCCAGCAGCCACGGACAGGGCAATCAGCCCCAGCATTTT.

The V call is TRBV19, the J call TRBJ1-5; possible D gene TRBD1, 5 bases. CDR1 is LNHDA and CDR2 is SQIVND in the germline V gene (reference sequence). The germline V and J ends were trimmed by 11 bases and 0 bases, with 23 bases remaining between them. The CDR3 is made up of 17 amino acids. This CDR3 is CAAPPKGQPLSNQPQHF. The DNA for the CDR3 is TGTGCCGCTCCACCAAAGGGGCAGCCACTTAGCAATCAGCCCCAGCATTTT.

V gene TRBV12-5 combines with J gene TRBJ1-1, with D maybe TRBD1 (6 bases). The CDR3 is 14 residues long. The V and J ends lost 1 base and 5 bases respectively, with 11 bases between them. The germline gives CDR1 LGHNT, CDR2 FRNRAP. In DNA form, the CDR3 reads TGTGCTAGTGGTTTGGACAGGGCAAGGACTGAAGCTTTCTTT. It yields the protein CASGLDRARTEAFF.

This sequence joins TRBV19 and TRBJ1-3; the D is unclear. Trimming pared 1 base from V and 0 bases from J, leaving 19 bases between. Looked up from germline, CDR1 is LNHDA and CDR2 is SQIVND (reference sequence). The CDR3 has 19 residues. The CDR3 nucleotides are TGTGCCAGTAGTATAGGTCCCCGCCGGGGAAGAGTCTCTGGAAACACCATATATTTT. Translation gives CASSIGPRRGRVSGNTIYF.

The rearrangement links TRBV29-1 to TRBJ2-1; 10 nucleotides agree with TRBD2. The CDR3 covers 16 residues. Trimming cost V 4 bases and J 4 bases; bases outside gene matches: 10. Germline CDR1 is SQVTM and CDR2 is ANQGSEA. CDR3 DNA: TGCAGCGTTGGGTTGGCTAGCGGGAGTTCTTACAATGAGCAGTTCTTC. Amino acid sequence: CSVGLASGSSYNEQFF.

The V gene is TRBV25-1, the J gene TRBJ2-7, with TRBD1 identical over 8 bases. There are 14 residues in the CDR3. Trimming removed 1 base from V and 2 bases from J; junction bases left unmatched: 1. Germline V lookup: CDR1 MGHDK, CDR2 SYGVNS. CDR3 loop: CASSELQGAYEQYF. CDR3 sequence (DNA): TGTGCCAGCAGTGAATTACAGGGGGCCTACGAGCAGTACTTC.

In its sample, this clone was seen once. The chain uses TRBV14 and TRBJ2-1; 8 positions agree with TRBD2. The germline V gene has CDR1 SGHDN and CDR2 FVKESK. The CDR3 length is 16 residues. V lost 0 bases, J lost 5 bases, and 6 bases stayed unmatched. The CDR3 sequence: CASSQDLTSGNNEQFF. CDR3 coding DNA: TGTGCCAGCAGCCAAGATCTAACTAGCGGAAACAATGAGCAGTTCTTC.

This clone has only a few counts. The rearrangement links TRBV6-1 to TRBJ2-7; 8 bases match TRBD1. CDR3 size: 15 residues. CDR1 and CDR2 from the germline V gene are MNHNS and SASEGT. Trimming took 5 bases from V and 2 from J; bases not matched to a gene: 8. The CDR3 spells CASSNPGTGAYEQYF. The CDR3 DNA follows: TGTGCCAGCAGTAACCCCGGGACAGGAGCCTACGAGCAGTACTTC.

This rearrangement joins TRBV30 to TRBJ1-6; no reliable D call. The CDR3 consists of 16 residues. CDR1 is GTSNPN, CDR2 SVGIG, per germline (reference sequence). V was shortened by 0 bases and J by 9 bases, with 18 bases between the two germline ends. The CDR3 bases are TGTGCCTGGAGTGTACAAGACGGGGTAGTAGGTTCACCCCTCCACTTT. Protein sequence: CAWSVQDGVVGSPLHF.

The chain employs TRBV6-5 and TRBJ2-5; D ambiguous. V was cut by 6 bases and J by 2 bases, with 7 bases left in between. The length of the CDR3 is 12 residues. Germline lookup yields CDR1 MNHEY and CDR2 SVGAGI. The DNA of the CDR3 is TGTGCCAGCAGCCGAACTCAAGAGACCCAGTACTTC. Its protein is CASSRTQETQYF.

The CDR3 reads CASSGVGTAGDEQYF. The CDR3 DNA reads TGTGCCAGCAGCGGAGTAGGGACAGCGGGGGACGAGCAGTACTTC. This chain connects TRBV6-1 to TRBJ2-7, with TRBD2 as a possible D gene (8 bases). Germline CDR1 and CDR2: MNHNS and SASEGT. Trimming removed 6 bases from V and 5 bases from J, with 20 bases in between. CDR3 length: 15 residues.

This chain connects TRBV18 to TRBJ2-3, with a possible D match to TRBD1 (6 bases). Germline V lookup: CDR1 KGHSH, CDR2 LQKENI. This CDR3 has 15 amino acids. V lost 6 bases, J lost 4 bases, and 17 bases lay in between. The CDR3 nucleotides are TGTGCCAGCTCGCGAGGGATACAGGGTGCAGATACGCAGTATTTT. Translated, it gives CASSRGIQGADTQYF.

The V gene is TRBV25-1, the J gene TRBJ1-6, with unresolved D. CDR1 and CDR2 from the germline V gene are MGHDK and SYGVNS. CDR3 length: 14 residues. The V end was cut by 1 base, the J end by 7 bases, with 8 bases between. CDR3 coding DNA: TGTGCCAGCAGTGAATTGAGAGGGAATTCACCCCTCCACTTT. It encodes CASSELRGNSPLHF.

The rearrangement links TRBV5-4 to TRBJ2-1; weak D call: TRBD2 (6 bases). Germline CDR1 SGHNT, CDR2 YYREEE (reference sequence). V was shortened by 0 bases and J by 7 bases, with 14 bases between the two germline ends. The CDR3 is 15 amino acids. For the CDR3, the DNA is TGTGCCAGCAGCTTGGCAGGGACTCCTTTGAATGAGCAGTTCTTC. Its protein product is CASSLAGTPLNEQFF.

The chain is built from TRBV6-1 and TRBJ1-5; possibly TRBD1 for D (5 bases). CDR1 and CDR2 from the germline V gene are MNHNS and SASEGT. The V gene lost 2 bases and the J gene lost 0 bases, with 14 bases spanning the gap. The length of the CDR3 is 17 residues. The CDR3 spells CASSENLWGDSNQPQHF. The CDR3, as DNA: TGTGCCAGCAGTGAAAATCTGTGGGGGGATAGCAATCAGCCCCAGCATTTT.

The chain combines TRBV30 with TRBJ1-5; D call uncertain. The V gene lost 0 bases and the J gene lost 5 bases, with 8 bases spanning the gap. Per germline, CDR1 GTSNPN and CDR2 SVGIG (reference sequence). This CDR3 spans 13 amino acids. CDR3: CAWSVQPDQPQHF. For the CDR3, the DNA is TGTGCCTGGAGTGTACAACCCGATCAGCCCCAGCATTTT.